Given below is one T cell receptor (beta chain) in context. This sample was included in a study of naive CD8 T cells in extremely preterm neonates. Healthy children aged about 15-60 months having elective surgery, and healthy nonsmoking adults, gave blood. Sequencing used immunoSEQ multiplex PCR; TCRdb keeps in-frame clones, though not all of them. The sample has around 6,600 clones, about 98% seen once. Source material: naive CD8+ T cells from blood. The clonotype originates from a human donor in good health.

CDR3 sequence: CASSLSIPSRVYEQYF. CDR3 DNA sequence: TGTGCCAGCAGCTTGTCAATCCCCAGCAGGGTCTACGAGCAGTACTTC. The rearrangement uses TRBV5-6 and TRBJ2-7; weak D call: TRBD1 (5 bases). Germline-derived CDR1 and CDR2 are SGHDT and YYEEEE. This CDR3 is 16 amino acids long. V was pared by 1 base and J by 3 bases, with 17 bases between.